This is a list of T cell receptor beta chains from one sample in a study of CD8 T cells in Susac syndrome. MiXCR was run by TCRdb on the immunoSEQ multiplex PCR reads, yielding one entry per CDR3 protein. The sample shows about 130,000 distinct CDR3 sequences, more than 85% of them seen only once. What was sequenced was CD8+ T cells from PBMCs. Every receptor here comes from a human donor with Susac syndrome. Both conserved end residues are trimmed from each CDR3. The size field is filled for only some rows; it gives once, few, many or a size class.

size	J	V	CDR3
.	TRBJ2-7	TRBV5-6	ASSLEAGSSYEQY
.	TRBJ2-7	TRBV20-1	SASDYRTGSYEQY
.	TRBJ2-7	TRBV4-1	ASSPRAVEHEQY
once	TRBJ2-7	TRBV18	ASSPPGSSSYEQY
.	TRBJ2-1	TRBV6-2/TRBV6-3	ASSYSRGVRYNEQF
.	TRBJ1-1	TRBV30	AWSALNTEAF
.	TRBJ2-3	TRBV29-1	SVPGYGVARVDTQY
.	TRBJ2-3	TRBV6-2/TRBV6-3	ASSWGGPDTQY
.	TRBJ1-3	TRBV5-6	ASSLRVRSETPEGAAGNTIY
.	TRBJ1-3	TRBV14	ASSHGQGEAGNTIY
.	TRBJ1-4	TRBV3-1	ASSQEVGRSNEKLF
.	TRBJ1-2	TRBV29-1	SVEERDSYYGYT
once	TRBJ2-1	TRBV5-1	ASSLESDAEDEQF
.	TRBJ2-5	TRBV5-1	ASSTVTGSGETQY
.	TRBJ1-2	TRBV5-1	ASRPGTGERDGYT
.	TRBJ2-3	TRBV4-1	ASSPTSGAGNTQY
.	TRBJ1-1	TRBV20-1	SARERPAGGNTEAF
.	TRBJ2-7	TRBV2	AIRDIPKEQY
.	TRBJ2-2	TRBV21-1	ASSNDRGNRSNTGELF
.	TRBJ2-3	TRBV6-6	ASSYSGGGYTDTQY
.	TRBJ1-1	TRBV20-1	SAVDTEAF
.	TRBJ2-2	TRBV13	ASSLEGGPNTGELF
.	TRBJ2-7	TRBV29-1	SVAGGVSYEQY
.	TRBJ2-7	TRBV19	ASSISTGAESYEQY
.	TRBJ2-7	TRBV29-1	SVELAGGLYEQY
.	TRBJ2-3	TRBV4-1	ASSQVLELTDTQY
.	TRBJ2-2	TRBV27	ASSLRVNTGELF
.	TRBJ2-2	TRBV27	ATSDGLNTGELF
.	TRBJ2-1	TRBV6-2/TRBV6-3	ASSYVSPVNEQF
.	TRBJ2-2	TRBV11-2	ASSLEVMSATGELF
.	TRBJ2-7	TRBV28	ASQRPGEQY
.	TRBJ2-1	TRBV27	ASRAGEEQF
.	TRBJ1-1	TRBV29-1	SGGGTGDYTHPVGSTEAF
.	TRBJ2-1	TRBV20-1	SASRLGRASYNEQF
.	TRBJ2-4	TRBV12-3/TRBV12-4	ASRGSSKEGNIQY
.	TRBJ2-5	TRBV7-6	ASSLLGGQETQY
.	TRBJ2-7	TRBV9	ASSDSTGSYEQY
.	TRBJ2-1	TRBV3-1	ASSPDTRNEQF
.	TRBJ1-5	TRBV18	ASSAGTDPQPQH
.	TRBJ2-3	TRBV2	ASRKLAGTDTQY
.	TRBJ2-1	TRBV5-6	ASSPTSGFHNEQF
.	TRBJ1-2	TRBV28	ANSPTGTDYGYT
.	TRBJ2-2	TRBV21-1	ASSKPRRENTGELF
.	TRBJ1-1	TRBV6-6	ASSSRAMNTEAF
.	TRBJ2-1	TRBV12-3/TRBV12-4	ASSSGLADIYNEQF
.	TRBJ1-1	TRBV6-5	ASRQGRNTEAF
.	TRBJ2-2	TRBV4-1	ASSPQTGLNTGELF
.	TRBJ2-7	TRBV5-6	ASSLGLAGEEQY
.	TRBJ2-7	TRBV5-6	ASSLKARTSRYYEQY